Below are 15 T cell receptor beta chains sequenced from a single sample in a study of T cells in Graves' hyperthyroidism and ophthalmopathy. TCR beta CDR3 regions were amplified from RNA. The TCR CDR3 was amplified in a first-round RT-PCR using the HTBI primer set. Each CDR3 protein is one row after TCRdb ran MiXCR on the multiplex PCR reads. This table holds around 290,000 distinct CDR3 sequences, over 15% found once. The sequenced sample consisted of blood. These receptors originate from a woman aged 55-70 years with Graves' ophthalmopathy.

This clonotype occurred many times. V and J are TRBV29-1 and TRBJ1-2; 7 bases are a match to TRBD1. J was trimmed by 8 bases and V by 2 bases; bases with no gene match: 5. This CDR3 region has 12 residues. CDR1 is SQVTM and CDR2 is ANQGSEA in the germline V gene. The CDR3 loop is CSVERVTGGYTF. The CDR3 DNA sequence: TGCAGCGTTGAAAGGGTGACAGGGGGCTACACCTTC.

This clonotype was recorded many times. The chain uses TRBV5-1 and TRBJ1-2; 7 nucleotides align to TRBD1. CDR1 and CDR2 (germline): SGHRS, YFSETQ. J gave up 9 bases and V 4 bases, and 12 bases lay outside the gene matches. CDR3 length: 14 amino acids. CDR3 amino acids: CASSPEGQLLSYTF. Here the CDR3 DNA reads TGCGCCAGCAGCCCCGAGGGACAGCTGCTAAGCTACACCTTC.

The V call is TRBV4-3, the J call TRBJ2-3; TRBD2 aligns across 7 bases. Germline trimming cut 0 bases from V and 4 bases from J; bases unmatched to any gene: 16. This CDR3 region has 19 residues. In germline, CDR1 is LGHNA, CDR2 YSLEER. The CDR3 reads CASSQDGIKEAGEADTQYF. The DNA for the CDR3 is TGCGCCAGCAGCCAAGACGGAATTAAAGAGGCGGGAGAGGCAGATACGCAGTATTTT.

This clonotype showed up many times. The CDR3, as DNA: TGTGCCAGCAGTCCCGCTAGCGTGAGCTCCTACAATGAGCAGTTCTTC. Translation gives CASSPASVSSYNEQFF. The V and J genes are TRBV7-2 and TRBJ2-1; TRBD2 might be the D (6 bases). Trimming pared 6 bases from V and 0 bases from J, leaving 15 bases between. There are 16 residues in the CDR3. Per the germline V gene, CDR1 is SGHTA and CDR2 is FQGNSA.

This clonotype appeared many times. The CDR3 sequence is CSARKGQGTDTQYF. The CDR3, as DNA: TGCAGTGCTAGAAAGGGACAGGGGACTGATACGCAGTATTTT. The genes are TRBV20-1 and TRBJ2-3; 10 positions agree with TRBD1. Germline CDR1 is DFQATT and CDR2 is SNEGSKA (reference sequence). The CDR3 is 14 residues long. V shed 2 bases and J 6 bases; nucleotides not matched to a gene: 5.

This clonotype came up a few times. The V call is TRBV12-3 or TRBV12-4, the J call TRBJ2-2, with a possible D match to TRBD1 (5 bases). This CDR3 has 13 residues. Between the trimmed V and J ends, which lost 11 bases and 5 bases, there was a span of 15 bases. CDR3 residues: CAADSSTTGELFF. CDR3 nucleotide sequence: TGTGCCGCCGACAGCTCGACTACCGGGGAGCTGTTTTTT.

The genes are TRBV7-9 and TRBJ2-6, with 8 bases lining up with TRBD1. Germline CDR1 and CDR2: SEHNR and FQNEAQ (reference sequence). The CDR3 covers 18 residues. With 5 bases clipped from V and 6 bases from J, the junction kept 15 bases outside the gene matches. CDR3 residues: CASSHRTGRVHSANVLTF. Here the CDR3 DNA reads TGTGCCAGCAGCCACCGGACAGGGAGAGTGCATTCGGCCAACGTCCTGACTTTC.

This clonotype was counted a few times. The gene calls are TRBV2 and TRBJ1-2; weak D call: TRBD1 (6 bases). The V gene's germline CDR1 is SNHLY and CDR2 FYNNEI. The ends were cut back, 8 bases at V and 7 bases at J, with 17 bases in the middle. The CDR3 runs 13 residues. This CDR3 is CASVLTGKGGYTF. DNA of the CDR3: TGTGCCAGCGTGCTTACAGGGAAGGGTGGCTACACCTTC.

This chain connects TRBV20-1 to TRBJ2-2; tentative D call: TRBD2 (5 bases). Deletions cut 0 bases from V and 1 base from J, with 9 bases between. Germline CDR1 and CDR2: DFQATT and SNEGSKA (reference sequence). CDR3 length equals 15 residues. The CDR3 DNA reads TGCAGTGCTAGAGATGGGCGGGTGAACACCGGGGAGCTGTTTTTT. Translation: CSARDGRVNTGELFF.

A few counts support this clonotype. This chain connects TRBV4-1 to TRBJ2-3, with D possibly TRBD1 on 6 matching bases. V was trimmed by 0 bases and J by 2 bases, leaving 15 bases between them. This CDR3 is built from 17 residues. Germline assignment: CDR1 MGHRA and CDR2 YSYEKL. CDR3 sequence reads: CASSQDPGHGVTDTQYF. CDR3 nucleotides: TGCGCCAGCAGCCAAGACCCGGGACACGGAGTCACAGATACGCAGTATTTT.

This clonotype occurred many times. The gene calls are TRBV18 and TRBJ1-3; a weak D match, TRBD1 (5 bases). The CDR3 runs 14 residues. V shed 3 bases and J shed 0 bases, with 6 bases lying between them. Germline V lookup: CDR1 KGHSH, CDR2 LQKENI. CDR3 sequence (DNA): TGTGCCAGCTCACCGGACAACTCTGGAAACACCATATATTTT. It yields the protein CASSPDNSGNTIYF. The complete variable domain, with remaining parts taken from reference TRBV18 and TRBJ1-3, reads NAGVMQNPRHLVRRRGQEARLRCSPMKGHSHVYWYRQLPEEGLKFMVYLQKENIIDESGMPKERFSAEFPKEGPSILRIQQVVRGDSAAYFCASSPDNSGNTIYFGEGSWLTVV.

This clonotype was picked up many times. The V and J genes are TRBV6-2 or TRBV6-3 and TRBJ2-2; D is tentatively TRBD1 or TRBD2 (6 bases each). The germline CDR1 and CDR2 sequences are MNHEY and SVGEGT. V was pared by 2 bases and J by 3 bases, with 10 bases between. The CDR3 is made up of 15 amino acids. The CDR3: CASSYRGTHTGELFF. CDR3 coding DNA: TGTGCCAGCAGTTACAGGGGGACTCACACCGGGGAGCTGTTTTTT.

The chain recombines TRBV7-2 with TRBJ2-3; 11 nucleotides line up with TRBD1. Germline V CDR1 and CDR2: SGHTA, FQGNSA. The CDR3 is 14 residues long. V shed 5 bases and J 6 bases; nucleotides not matched to a gene: 4. CDR3 DNA: TGTGCCAGCAGCCAGAGGACAGGGGGCGATACGCAGTATTTT. Amino acids: CASSQRTGGDTQYF.

This clonotype was counted at least ten times. This sequence joins TRBV10-3 and TRBJ2-7, with TRBD1 identical over 7 bases. Germline CDR1 is ENHRY and CDR2 is SYGVKD. Trimming removed 4 bases from V and 3 bases from J; junction bases left unmatched: 6. This CDR3 spans 14 amino acids. For the CDR3, the DNA is TGTGCCATCAGTGCCGACAGGGTTAACTACGAGCAGTACTTC. Protein: CAISADRVNYEQYF.

The chain couples TRBV7-9 to TRBJ2-7, with D possibly TRBD2 on 6 matching bases. The CDR3 loop spans 12 amino acids. V gave up 10 bases and J gave up 0 bases, with 10 bases separating them. Germline V gene sequence: CDR1 SEHNR, CDR2 FQNEAQ (reference sequence). CDR3 DNA: TGTGCCAATTCGCGGGGCTCCTACGAGCAGTACTTC. Translation: CANSRGSYEQYF.